Listed here are 19 T cell receptor beta chains from one sample, sequenced in a study of T cell responses to AZD1222 COVID-19 vaccine. The protocol was immunoSEQ multiplex PCR, while the TCRdb copy is restricted to in-frame clones and leaves out a portion. The sample includes around 66,000 clones, 60% to 85% of them seen just once. The material sequenced was peripheral blood, taken on day 0 of MenACWY control vaccination. The receptors here all came from an adult in good health.

This chain links TRBV28 with TRBJ1-1; D gene ambiguous. The V end was cut by 5 bases, the J end by 4 bases, with 8 bases between. The CDR3 runs 12 residues. Germline assignment: CDR1 MDHEN and CDR2 SYDVKM. CDR3 nucleotide sequence: TGTGCCAGCAGTCAGGTGGGCACTGAAGCTTTCTTT. It codes for CASSQVGTEAFF.

CDR3 sequence (DNA): TGTGCCAGCAGAACCTTCGACTATGGCTACACCTTC. Translating gives CASRTFDYGYTF. This sequence joins TRBV6-5 and TRBJ1-2; the D is unclear. Germline assignment: CDR1 MNHEY and CDR2 SVGAGI. The length of the CDR3 is 12 residues. The ends were cut back, 6 bases at V and 3 bases at J, with 8 bases in the middle.

V usage is TRBV5-6 and J usage is TRBJ1-4; possibly TRBD1 for D (5 bases). The V and J ends lost 3 bases and 3 bases respectively, with 6 bases between them. The CDR3 sequence is 13 residues long. The V gene's germline CDR1 is SGHDT and CDR2 YYEEEE. The CDR3 sequence is CASSWGANEKLFF. The CDR3 coding sequence is TGTGCCAGCAGCTGGGGGGCTAATGAAAAACTGTTTTTT.

In this sample, this clone turned up once. V and J are TRBV9 and TRBJ1-6; D unclear. Germline V gives CDR1 SGDLS, CDR2 YYNGEE. The V gene lost 4 bases and the J gene lost 11 bases, with 10 bases spanning the gap. The CDR3 is 12 amino acids. The CDR3 nucleotides read TGTGCCAGCAGCTCACTGGATACACCCCTCCACTTT. The encoded protein is CASSSLDTPLHF.

The count of this clone is one. The J gene is TRBJ1-2, the V gene TRBV7-9; no clear D gene. The V and J ends lost 2 bases and 8 bases respectively, with 9 bases between them. The CDR3 loop spans 12 amino acids. Germline V gene lookup returns CDR1 SEHNR and CDR2 FQNEAQ (reference sequence). The CDR3 reads CASSLPASGYTF. Here the CDR3 DNA reads TGTGCCAGCAGCTTACCCGCGTCAGGCTACACCTTC.

This clone came up once. The rearrangement links TRBV2 to TRBJ1-2; D unresolved. The CDR3 contains 14 residues. The germline V gene encodes CDR1 SNHLY and CDR2 FYNNEI. Trimming shortened V by 2 bases and J by 4 bases, and 11 bases separated the two germline ends. The DNA for the CDR3 is TGTGCCAGCAGTGAACTGGGATTCGGCTATGGCTACACCTTC. It is translated as CASSELGFGYGYTF.

The chain couples TRBV19 to TRBJ1-5, with 11 bases identical to TRBD1. The CDR3 sequence is 18 residues long. From germline, CDR1 is LNHDA and CDR2 SQIVND (reference sequence). After removal of 6 bases from V and 2 bases from J, the junction contained 12 bases not matched to a gene. CDR3 sequence reads: CASRSGTGGFGGNQPQHF. The CDR3 region has the DNA TGTGCCAGTAGATCCGGGACAGGGGGATTCGGAGGCAATCAGCCCCAGCATTTT.

J is TRBJ1-1 and V is TRBV19, with 8 nucleotides matching TRBD1. V gave up 5 bases and J gave up 3 bases; unmatched junction bases: 2. CDR1 and CDR2 from the germline V gene are LNHDA and SQIVND (reference sequence). The CDR3 spans 13 residues. This CDR3 is CASSPQGDTEAFF. The DNA of the CDR3 is TGTGCCAGTAGTCCACAGGGGGACACTGAAGCTTTCTTT.

The V and J genes are TRBV25-1 and TRBJ2-2, with D hard to call. Germline V gene sequence: CDR1 MGHDK, CDR2 SYGVNS. This CDR3 spans 13 amino acids. The ends were cut back, 6 bases at V and 6 bases at J, with 11 bases in the middle. The CDR3 nucleotides read TGTGCCAGCAGCGAAGGACCGTCCGGGGAGCTGTTTTTT. Translation: CASSEGPSGELFF.

This clone showed up just once. V usage is TRBV9 and J usage is TRBJ2-2, with 9 bases fitting TRBD1. The CDR3 consists of 14 residues. Germline CDR1 reads SGDLS; CDR2 reads YYNGEE. J lost 5 bases, V lost 3 bases, and 2 bases had no gene match. CDR3 nucleotides: TGTGCCAGCAGCGGGGGACAGGGAACCGGGGAGCTGTTTTTT. This encodes CASSGGQGTGELFF.

The chain is built from TRBV7-8 and TRBJ2-1; 7 nucleotides align to TRBD1. This CDR3 has 17 residues. Unmatched junction bases numbered 12, after V lost 4 bases and J lost 3 bases. Germline V CDR1 and CDR2: SGHVS, FQNEAQ. CDR3 loop: CASSSSGGGQVYNEQFF. The CDR3 region has the DNA TGTGCCAGCAGCTCCTCTGGGGGTGGACAGGTCTACAATGAGCAGTTCTTC.

In DNA form, the CDR3 reads TGTGCCAGCAGCGGCCCTGGGGGGATGAGCTCTGAAGCTTTCTTT. Encoded protein: CASSGPGGMSSEAFF. J is TRBJ1-1 and V is TRBV13; the D gene is possibly TRBD1 (5 bases). Between the trimmed V and J ends, which lost 5 bases and 6 bases, there was a span of 19 bases. The CDR3 has 15 residues. Germline CDR1 PRHDT, CDR2 FYEKMQ (reference sequence).

DNA of the CDR3: TGTGCCTGGATTCTTGGGGCACGGCAGTACTTC. It is translated as CAWILGARQYF. V is TRBV30 and J is TRBJ2-7, with a tentative D call TRBD1 (5 bases). The CDR3 sequence is 11 residues long. Trimming pared 4 bases from V and 9 bases from J, leaving 13 bases between. Germline CDR1 is GTSNPN and CDR2 is SVGIG (reference sequence).

The rearrangement uses TRBV6-6 and TRBJ1-5; D possibly corresponds to TRBD1 (5 bases). The germline CDR1 and CDR2 sequences are MNHNY and SVGAGI (reference sequence). The CDR3 has 15 residues. Trimming removed 2 bases at V and 3 bases at J, with 11 bases between. DNA for the CDR3: TGTGCCAGCAGTTACAGCACAGGCAACAATCAGCCCCAGCATTTT. Encoded protein: CASSYSTGNNQPQHF.

This chain links TRBV7-2 with TRBJ1-2; possible D gene TRBD1, 5 bases. Trimming took 11 bases from V and 10 from J, leaving 20 bases between them. This CDR3 region has 12 residues. Germline V gene lookup returns CDR1 SGHTA and CDR2 FQGNSA. The CDR3 coding sequence is TGTGCCTCCATGGGGCAATCCCGCGACTACACCTTC. Translation: CASMGQSRDYTF.

This clone is termed medium-sized. This CDR3 reads CASSAGLKLDRSAEAFF. Written as DNA, the CDR3 is TGTGCCAGCAGTGCGGGATTAAAATTGGACAGGAGCGCTGAAGCTTTCTTT. The chain couples TRBV2 to TRBJ1-1; 7 bases fit TRBD1. CDR3 length equals 17 residues. Looked up from germline, CDR1 is SNHLY and CDR2 is FYNNEI. V shed 4 bases, J shed 6 bases, and the junction held 17 bases outside the gene matches.

The sample holds many counts of this clone. This rearrangement joins TRBV9 to TRBJ2-3; D is undetermined. The CDR3 totals 13 residues. The germline gives CDR1 SGDLS, CDR2 YYNGEE. V was clipped by 3 bases and J by 2 bases, with 7 bases between them. The CDR3 protein is CASSGILTDTQYF. The CDR3 coding sequence is TGTGCCAGCAGCGGGATCCTCACAGATACGCAGTATTTT.

The chain joins TRBV13 to TRBJ2-1; D unclear. The CDR3 length is 12 residues. Between the trimmed V and J ends, which lost 2 bases and 5 bases, there was a span of 4 bases. Germline V gene data show CDR1 as PRHDT and CDR2 as FYEKMQ (reference sequence). This CDR3 is CASSLPDNEQFF. CDR3 DNA sequence: TGTGCCAGCAGCTTACCGGACAATGAGCAGTTCTTC.

The chain combines TRBV19 with TRBJ2-6, with 11 bases fitting TRBD2. Losses at the gene ends were 7 bases for V and 2 bases for J; bases not matched to a gene: 16. The germline V gene has CDR1 LNHDA and CDR2 SQIVND (reference sequence). The CDR3 is made up of 20 amino acids. The CDR3 is CASTMRLAGRSEAGANVLTF. The CDR3 coding sequence is TGTGCCAGTACCATGCGACTAGCGGGACGTTCCGAAGCTGGGGCCAACGTCCTGACTTTC.